The clone carrying this T cell receptor beta chain was seen just once. This sample was included in a study of cytomegalovirus exposure and HLA in healthy donors. The CDR3 extends over 15 amino acids. V dropped 0 bases and J dropped 7; count of bases not matched to a gene: 2. Germline CDR1 and CDR2: LGHNA and YSLEER. This PCR relied on a set of 60 Vbeta primers and 13 Jbeta primers. Generated by immunoSEQ multiplex PCR, the TCRdb table keeps only in-frame clones and is missing some. The table includes approximately 200,000 clones, 75% to 85% detected once. The chain combines TRBV4-3 with TRBJ1-4; 10 bases are a match to TRBD1. The sequenced material came from PBMCs. The receptor was derived from a girl between 10 and 17 years old in good health and CMV-seropositive. In DNA form, the CDR3 reads TGCGCCAGCAGCCAAGAGACAGGGGGCCCTGAAAAACTGTTTTTT. It is translated as CASSQETGGPEKLFF.